One T cell receptor beta chain is described in this entry. This clone was seen more than once but under ten times. Its antigen is currently not known. No much larger clone exists at a distance of one base, and base qualities are not known. The CDR3 has 16 amino acids, counting the end cysteine and phenylalanine. Only CDR3 DNA is held: 48 bases, read in frame from base 1. Germline trimming: 1 base from V, 5 bases from J; junction bases outside gene matches: 6. From a lookup of the germline V gene (reference sequence), CDR1 and CDR2 are LGHDT and YNNKEL. TCRbeta CDR3 regions were amplified from genomic DNA using the immunoSEQ Assay, a bias-controlled multiplex PCR. The published analysis was carried out like this. The number of nucleated cells in each sample was estimated from the amplification of reference gene primers within the assay. To quantify the absolute abundance of each unique TCRbeta CDR3 rearrangement, sequence reads were collapsed and filtered. For each sample, productive Simpson clonality was calculated as the square root of Simpson's diversity index over productive rearrangements. What TCRdb holds here is the immuneACCESS table cut down to in-frame rearrangements. Part of the clones is not present; checked against another copy, under half of the missing clones reflect an unresolved V gene, and the others are unexplained. V, J and clone size were drawn from that table, and D and trimming were deduced from the DNA. Present in this sample are about 240,000 clones, approximately 82% of which were seen just once. The top ten constitute around 3.4% of the sample.

This specimen belongs to a study of blood T cell repertoires in COVID-19 (dated by TCRdb to the early 2020s). Background on the whole study: Collaborator samples came from the United States, Italy and Spain and covered acute and convalescent phases of COVID-19. The samples were drawn from two sources: the first 160 participants of the ongoing ImmuneRACE study, and approximately 1,300 subjects contributed by 6 global collaborators. The dataset comprised deeply sampled blood TCRbeta repertoires from subjects exposed to, actively infected with, or recovered from COVID-19. The material from the prospective study consisted of cDNA or gDNA derived from T cells, B-cell-depleted T cells, or PBMCs. The repertoires were made available in a free public database intended to serve as a resource for research on the immune response to SARS-CoV-2. Sample metadata almost always included a de-identified subject ID, COVID-19 status, age in years and sex. Where available, HLA class I and class II types were obtained from metadata supplied by the sample provider rather than from assay-based typing.

Whole blood was collected in K2EDTA tubes by collaborating institutions according to the institutions' own protocols. For TCRbeta analysis, collaborators shipped samples as frozen whole blood, isolated PBMCs, or DNA extracted from either of those sample types. The full study reports these points: The quantity of clinical and demographic metadata differed by source and by participant and was supplied without curation.

The clonotype was recovered from a woman younger than 30 with acute or convalescent COVID-19. This sequence uses TRBV3-1 (or the pseudogene TRBV3-2) and TRBJ2-5; 11 central bases correspond to TRBD2. Source material: peripheral blood. Read as DNA, the sequence is TGTGCCAGCAGCCAAGTCCGACTAGCGGGACACGAGACCCAGTACTTC. Translation gives CASSQVRLAGHETQYF.